Below are 31 T cell receptor beta chains sequenced from a single sample in a study of T cell responses to AZD1222 COVID-19 vaccine. Some clones are missing from TCRdb's copy, which holds only in-frame ones; the method was immunoSEQ multiplex PCR. The data contain around 130,000 clones, approximately 86% of them singletons. The source was peripheral blood, collected 28 days after the second AZD1222 dose. These receptors all come from an adult who received the AZD1222 COVID-19 vaccine.

CDR3 DNA sequence: TGTGCCAGCAGCCCCGTCCGGACAGGCCGTCTCTCCTACGAGCAGTACTTC. This encodes CASSPVRTGRLSYEQYF. This chain uses TRBV11-3 with TRBJ2-7, with TRBD1 matching over 7 bases. The V gene end was trimmed by 5 bases and the J gene end by 0 bases; junction bases not matched to a gene: 13. This CDR3 contains 17 residues. Germline V lookup: CDR1 SGHNT, CDR2 YENEEA.

The chain uses TRBV30 and TRBJ1-1, with 9 positions matching TRBD1. The trim removed 7 bases at V and 3 bases at J, leaving 12 bases unmatched. The CDR3 consists of 15 residues. In germline, CDR1 is GTSNPN, CDR2 SVGIG (reference sequence). The CDR3 sequence is CAFNRGQGSHTEAFF. Here the CDR3 DNA reads TGTGCCTTCAACAGGGGGCAAGGGTCGCACACTGAAGCTTTCTTT. The full variable domain, rest sourced from reference TRBV30 and TRBJ1-1, is SQTIHQWPATLVQPVGSPLSLECTVEGTSNPNLYWYRQAAGRGLQLLFYSVGIGQISSEVPQNLSASRPQDRQFILSSKKLLLSDSGFYLCAFNRGQGSHTEAFFGQGTRLTVV.

The genes are TRBV10-1 and TRBJ1-1; TRBD1 might be the D (5 bases). The germline V gene encodes CDR1 WNHNN and CDR2 SYGVQD (reference sequence). Trimming removed 3 bases at V and 4 bases at J, with 9 bases between. The CDR3 is made up of 13 amino acids. CDR3 loop: CASSDPGGTEAFF. As DNA, the CDR3 is TGCGCCAGCAGTGATCCGGGGGGCACTGAAGCTTTCTTT.

As DNA, the CDR3 is TGTGCCAGCAGTGGTGGGTTCAGTACCTACGAGCAGTACTTC. Translating it yields CASSGGFSTYEQYF. The chain recombines TRBV2 with TRBJ2-7; unclear D gene. V was cut by 4 bases and J by 2 bases, with 12 bases left in between. CDR3 length: 14 residues. Per germline, CDR1 SNHLY and CDR2 FYNNEI. Full variable domain (missing parts from reference TRBV2 and TRBJ2-7): EPEVTQTPSHQVTQMGQEVILRCVPISNHLYFYWYRQILGQKVEFLVSFYNNEISEKSEIFDDQFSVERPDGSNFTLKIRSTKLEDSAMYFCASSGGFSTYEQYFGPGTRLTVT.

This clone was seen just once. The chain couples TRBV30 to TRBJ1-2; the D is unclear. This CDR3 is 13 amino acids long. Germline V gene sequence: CDR1 GTSNPN, CDR2 SVGIG (reference sequence). Trimming removed 4 bases from V and 4 bases from J, with 13 bases in between. Here the CDR3 DNA reads TGTGCCTGGACTGATGGAGGACGCTATGGCTACACCTTC. This sequence encodes CAWTDGGRYGYTF.

This chain joins TRBV30 and TRBJ2-5; D may be TRBD2 (5 bases). Trimming removed 0 bases from V and 4 bases from J, with 15 bases in between. The CDR3 consists of 15 residues. Looked up from germline, CDR1 is GTSNPN and CDR2 is SVGIG (reference sequence). The DNA of the CDR3 is TGTGCCTGGAGTGTAGTGACGCTGCGGGTAGAGACCCAGTACTTC. It translates to CAWSVVTLRVETQYF.

The genes are TRBV19 and TRBJ1-1; D possibly corresponds to TRBD1 (5 bases). Germline-derived CDR1 and CDR2 are LNHDA and SQIVND (reference sequence). The V end was cut by 2 bases, the J end by 0 bases, with 7 bases between. This CDR3 is 14 amino acids long. CDR3 in amino acids: CASSIHRLNTEAFF. CDR3 nucleotide sequence: TGTGCCAGTAGTATACACAGGCTGAACACTGAAGCTTTCTTT.

V and J are TRBV5-1 and TRBJ2-1; TRBD2 matches at 8 bases. The CDR3 sequence is 16 residues long. Trimming took 0 bases from V and 5 from J; bases not matched to a gene: 7. Germline V lookup: CDR1 SGHRS, CDR2 YFSETQ. CDR3 region: CASSLGAAGANNEQFF. For the CDR3, the DNA is TGCGCCAGCAGCTTGGGAGCAGCGGGGGCTAACAATGAGCAGTTCTTC.

The chain uses TRBV11-3 and TRBJ2-1, with unresolved D. The CDR3 consists of 15 residues. Per the germline V gene, CDR1 is SGHNT and CDR2 is YENEEA. Between the trimmed V and J ends, which lost 2 bases and 0 bases, there was a span of 8 bases. This CDR3 reads CASSLSPSSYNEQFF. DNA of the CDR3: TGTGCCAGCAGCTTAAGCCCCTCCTCCTACAATGAGCAGTTCTTC.

The J gene is TRBJ2-3, the V gene TRBV10-1, with D hard to call. Germline V gene sequence: CDR1 WNHNN, CDR2 SYGVQD (reference sequence). The CDR3 consists of 10 residues. The V end was cut by 10 bases, the J end by 9 bases, with 11 bases between. For the CDR3, the DNA is TGCGCCACCGCTGTCAGGACGCAGTATTTT. As protein: CATAVRTQYF.

The chain has TRBV28 and TRBJ1-2; no clear D. V was shortened by 10 bases and J by 4 bases, with 10 bases between the two germline ends. Germline CDR1 MDHEN, CDR2 SYDVKM. The CDR3 length is 11 residues. The CDR3 DNA is TGTGCCATCGGAGTCCGCTATGGCTACACCTTC. Translated: CAIGVRYGYTF.

The chain couples TRBV7-2 to TRBJ2-3; TRBD1 is a possible D gene (5 bases). This CDR3 region has 18 residues. V lost 5 bases and J 3 bases, leaving 24 bases between the germline ends. CDR1 and CDR2 from the germline V gene are SGHTA and FQGNSA. The CDR3 nucleotides are TGTGCCAGCAGCCCACCACTCGGTGGGGAAGGGGTGACAGATACGCAGTATTTT. Its translation: CASSPPLGGEGVTDTQYF.

This chain connects TRBV15 to TRBJ2-5; D possibly corresponds to TRBD2 (6 bases). CDR1 LNHNV and CDR2 YYDKDF come from the germline V gene (reference sequence). The V end lost 0 bases, the J end lost 1 base, and 12 bases lay between the germline ends. The CDR3 loop spans 16 amino acids. The CDR3 DNA is TGTGCCACCAGCAGAGACGGGAGCGTGGGCCAAGAGACCCAGTACTTC. It is translated as CATSRDGSVGQETQYF.

This chain joins TRBV28 and TRBJ2-7; 7 nucleotides match TRBD2. Germline CDR1 MDHEN, CDR2 SYDVKM. The CDR3 contains 13 residues. The V segment lost 7 bases and the J segment 2 bases; nucleotides outside the gene matches: 5. CDR3 in DNA: TGTGCCAGCACGGGACTACCAGCCTACGAGCAGTACTTC. It specifies CASTGLPAYEQYF.

A remark on this clone: Within the sample, other DNA sequences also encode this same CDR3. This rearrangement joins TRBV3-1 (or the pseudogene TRBV3-2) to TRBJ2-5, with no clear D. The CDR3 runs to 13 residues. The V end lost 1 base, the J end lost 3 bases, and 6 bases lay between the germline ends. Germline CDR1 and CDR2: LGHDT and YNNKEL (reference sequence). Here the CDR3 reads CASSQVGKETQYF. The CDR3 DNA reads TGTGCCAGCAGCCAAGTGGGGAAAGAGACCCAGTACTTC.

This clone was found many times. The gene calls are TRBV6-4 and TRBJ2-3, with TRBD2 matching over 7 bases. Per germline, CDR1 MRHNA and CDR2 SNTAGT. The length of the CDR3 is 14 residues. J lost 1 base, V lost 2 bases, and 0 bases had no gene match. In nucleotides, the CDR3 is TGTGCCAGCAGTGACACTAGCGGCACAGATACGCAGTATTTT. It codes for CASSDTSGTDTQYF.

This clone was detected a few times. The V call is TRBV2, the J call TRBJ2-4, with 9 bases fitting TRBD1. With V trimmed by 7 bases and J by 0 bases, 1 base remained unmatched. Germline V gene sequence: CDR1 SNHLY, CDR2 FYNNEI. The CDR3 runs 14 residues. The DNA for the CDR3 is TGTGCCAGCAAACAGGGGGCAGCCAAAAACATTCAGTACTTC. Translation: CASKQGAAKNIQYF.

This chain uses TRBV28 with TRBJ1-5; 7 nucleotides match TRBD1. Germline V gives CDR1 MDHEN, CDR2 SYDVKM. This CDR3 is 13 amino acids long. J lost 7 bases, V lost 3 bases, and 3 bases had no gene match. Here the CDR3 reads CASSFTGVQPQHF. The CDR3 DNA reads TGTGCCAGCAGTTTTACAGGGGTACAGCCCCAGCATTTT. Combining the CDR3 with reference TRBV28 and TRBJ1-5 gives the whole variable domain DVKVTQSSRYLVKRTGEKVFLECVQDMDHENMFWYRQDPGLGLRLIYFSYDVKMKEKGDIPEGYSVSREKKERFSLILESASTNQTSMYLCASSFTGVQPQHFGDGTRLSIL.

The chain uses TRBV3-1 (or the pseudogene TRBV3-2) and TRBJ2-1; tentative D call: TRBD2 (6 bases). Trimming cost V 3 bases and J 7 bases, with 19 bases left between them. From germline, CDR1 is LGHDT and CDR2 YNNKEL (reference sequence). This CDR3 has 16 amino acids. CDR3 loop: CASSQLAGLEENEQFF. The CDR3, as DNA: TGTGCCAGCAGCCAGCTTGCGGGACTCGAAGAAAATGAGCAGTTCTTC.

V and J are TRBV4-3 and TRBJ1-4, with D maybe TRBD1 (5 bases). Germline V gene sequence: CDR1 LGHNA, CDR2 YSLEER. V was clipped by 3 bases and J by 7 bases, with 15 bases between them. This CDR3 spans 15 amino acids. The CDR3 protein is CASSHDSGGREKLFF. The CDR3 nucleotides are TGCGCCAGCAGCCATGATTCGGGGGGTCGTGAAAAACTGTTTTTT.

In DNA form, the CDR3 reads TGCGCCAGCATGCCGGGGCTGATGAACACTGAAGCTTTCTTT. This encodes CASMPGLMNTEAFF. This sequence joins TRBV4-1 and TRBJ1-1; TRBD1 is a possible D gene (5 bases). CDR3 length equals 14 residues. CDR1 MGHRA and CDR2 YSYEKL come from the germline V gene. V gave up 7 bases and J gave up 0 bases, with 12 bases separating them.

This clone was counted a single time. The chain links TRBV2 to TRBJ1-6, with unresolved D. With 7 bases removed from V and 9 bases from J, the gap between germline ends came to 16 bases. Germline CDR1 SNHLY, CDR2 FYNNEI. CDR3 size: 14 residues. CDR3 amino acids: CASTPLRGSSPLHF. CDR3 sequence (DNA): TGTGCCAGCACCCCGTTACGAGGCTCTTCACCCCTCCACTTT. Drawing the rest from reference TRBV2 and TRBJ1-6, the complete variable domain is EPEVTQTPSHQVTQMGQEVILRCVPISNHLYFYWYRQILGQKVEFLVSFYNNEISEKSEIFDDQFSVERPDGSNFTLKIRSTKLEDSAMYFCASTPLRGSSPLHFGNGTRLTVT.

J is TRBJ1-4 and V is TRBV19, with a tentative D call TRBD1 (5 bases). This CDR3 is 14 amino acids long. V lost 2 bases, J lost 10 bases, and 14 bases lay in between. The germline V gene has CDR1 LNHDA and CDR2 SQIVND (reference sequence). The CDR3 DNA reads as TGTGCCAGTAGTATACAGGGCGGCCGTGTAAAACTGTTTTTT. Translated, it gives CASSIQGGRVKLFF. Variable domain in full (rest from reference TRBV19 and TRBJ1-4): DGGITQSPKYLFRKEGQNVTLSCEQNLNHDAMYWYRQDPGQGLRLIYYSQIVNDFQKGDIAEGYSVSREKKESFPLTVTSAQKNPTAFYLCASSIQGGRVKLFFGSGTQLSVL.

The chain recombines TRBV28 with TRBJ2-5, with TRBD1 as a possible D gene (6 bases). Germline V gene sequence: CDR1 MDHEN, CDR2 SYDVKM. The CDR3 length is 14 residues. Trimming cost V 6 bases and J 5 bases, with 16 bases left between them. For the CDR3, the DNA is TGTGCCAGCAGCCCGGACAGCCCAAGGGAGACCCAGTACTTC. Its translation: CASSPDSPRETQYF.

This clone was detected only once. The chain is built from TRBV10-2 and TRBJ2-5, with TRBD2 matching 7 bases. The CDR3 extends over 14 amino acids. Germline V gene data show CDR1 as WSHSY and CDR2 as SAAADI. With 6 bases clipped from V and 5 bases from J, the junction kept 9 bases outside the gene matches. The CDR3 DNA sequence: TGCGCCAGCAGAATCAACGCGGGGGTGGAGACCCAGTACTTC. Translating gives CASRINAGVETQYF.

This chain connects TRBV11-2 to TRBJ1-2; D is undetermined. CDR3 length equals 13 residues. The germline V gene has CDR1 SGHAT and CDR2 FQNNGV. V shed 5 bases and J shed 0 bases, with 7 bases lying between them. The CDR3 loop is CASSHGSNYGYTF. CDR3 in DNA: TGTGCCAGCAGCCATGGATCTAACTATGGCTACACCTTC.

The CDR3 region has the DNA TGTGCCAGCAGTGAAGGTGTGGCTCTAGCGGGCTACAATGAGCAGTTCTTC. Protein: CASSEGVALAGYNEQFF. The chain is built from TRBV6-1 and TRBJ2-1; 8 positions match TRBD2. This CDR3 spans 17 amino acids. The germline V gene has CDR1 MNHNS and CDR2 SASEGT. With V trimmed by 1 base and J by 3 bases, 8 bases remained unmatched.

Only one count was recorded for this clone. This chain uses TRBV11-3 with TRBJ1-3, with D unclear. In germline, CDR1 is SGHNT, CDR2 YENEEA. This CDR3 has 14 residues. Between the trimmed V and J ends, which lost 5 bases and 0 bases, there was a span of 8 bases. The chain's CDR3 is CASSPGLSGNTIYF. DNA for the CDR3: TGTGCCAGCAGCCCGGGCCTCTCTGGAAACACCATATATTTT. Using reference TRBV11-3 and TRBJ1-3 for the parts outside the CDR3, the full variable domain is EAGVVQSPRYKIIEKKQPVAFWCNPISGHNTLYWYLQNLGQGPELLIRYENEEAVDDSQLPKDRFSAERLKGVDSTLKIQPAELGDSAVYLCASSPGLSGNTIYFGEGSWLTVV.

This clone was seen a single time. The V call is TRBV5-8, the J call TRBJ2-7; possible D gene TRBD2, 6 bases. The germline V and J ends were trimmed by 1 base and 3 bases, with 14 bases remaining between them. The germline V gene encodes CDR1 SGHTS and CDR2 YDEGEE. The CDR3 totals 15 residues. In DNA form, the CDR3 reads TGTGCCAGCAGCTTGAGGAGGGGCCCTGTCTACGAGCAGTACTTC. As protein: CASSLRRGPVYEQYF.

This clone was picked up a small number of times. The rearrangement links TRBV19 to TRBJ2-3; D gene unclear. V was cut by 6 bases and J by 0 bases, with 10 bases left in between. The germline gives CDR1 LNHDA, CDR2 SQIVND (reference sequence). The CDR3 runs to 14 residues. CDR3 sequence (DNA): TGTGCCAGTAGCCCACTACCAAGCACAGATACGCAGTATTTT. Amino acids: CASSPLPSTDTQYF.

The chain employs TRBV6-1 and TRBJ2-7; tentatively, D is TRBD1 or TRBD2 (6 bases each). The CDR3 totals 14 residues. Trimming removed 3 bases from V and 2 bases from J, with 11 bases in between. Germline V CDR1 and CDR2: MNHNS, SASEGT. This CDR3 is CASSESGEAYEQYF. CDR3 sequence (DNA): TGTGCCAGCAGTGAGTCAGGGGAGGCCTACGAGCAGTACTTC.